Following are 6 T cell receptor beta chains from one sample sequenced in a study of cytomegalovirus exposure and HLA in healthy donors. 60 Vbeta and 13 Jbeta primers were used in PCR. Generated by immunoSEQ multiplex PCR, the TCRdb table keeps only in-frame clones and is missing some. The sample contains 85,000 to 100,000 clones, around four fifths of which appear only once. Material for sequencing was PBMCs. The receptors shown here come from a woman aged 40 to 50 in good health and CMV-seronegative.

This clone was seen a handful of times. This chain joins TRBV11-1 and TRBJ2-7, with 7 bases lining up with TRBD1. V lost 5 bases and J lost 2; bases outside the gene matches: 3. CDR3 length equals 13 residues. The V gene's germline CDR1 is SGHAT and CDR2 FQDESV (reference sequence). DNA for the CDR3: TGTGCCAGCAGCCGGGACAGCGCCTACGAGCAGTACTTC. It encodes CASSRDSAYEQYF. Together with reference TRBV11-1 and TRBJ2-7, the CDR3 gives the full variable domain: EAEVAQSPRYKITEKSQAVAFWCDPISGHATLYWYRQILGQGPELLVQFQDESVVDDSQLPKDRFSAERLKGVDSTLKIQPAELGDSAMYLCASSRDSAYEQYFGPGTRLTVT.

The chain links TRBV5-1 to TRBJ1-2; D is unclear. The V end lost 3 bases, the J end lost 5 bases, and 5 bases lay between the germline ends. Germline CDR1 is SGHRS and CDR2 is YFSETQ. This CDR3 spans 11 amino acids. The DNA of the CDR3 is TGCGCCAGCAGCTCAGAATATGGCTACACCTTC. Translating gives CASSSEYGYTF.

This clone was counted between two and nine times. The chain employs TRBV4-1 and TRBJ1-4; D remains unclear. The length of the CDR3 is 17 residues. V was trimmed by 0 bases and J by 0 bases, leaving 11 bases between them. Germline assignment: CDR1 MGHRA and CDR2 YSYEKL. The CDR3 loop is CASSQDLGKATNEKLFF. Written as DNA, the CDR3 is TGCGCCAGCAGCCAAGATTTGGGCAAGGCAACTAATGAAAAACTGTTTTTT.

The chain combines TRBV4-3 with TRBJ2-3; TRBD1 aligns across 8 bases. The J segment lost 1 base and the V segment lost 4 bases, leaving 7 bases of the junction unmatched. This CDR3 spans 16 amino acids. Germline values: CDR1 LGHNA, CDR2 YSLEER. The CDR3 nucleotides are TGCGCCAGCAGCCCAGACGGACAGGGCGGCACAGATACGCAGTATTTT. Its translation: CASSPDGQGGTDTQYF.

CDR3 residues: CAWQTGNNSPLHF. The CDR3 nucleotides are TGTGCCTGGCAGACAGGGAATAATTCACCCCTCCACTTT. This chain links TRBV30 with TRBJ1-6; 7 positions agree with TRBD1. Unmatched junction bases numbered 3, after V lost 5 bases and J lost 5 bases. CDR3 length: 13 residues. In germline, CDR1 is GTSNPN, CDR2 SVGIG (reference sequence).

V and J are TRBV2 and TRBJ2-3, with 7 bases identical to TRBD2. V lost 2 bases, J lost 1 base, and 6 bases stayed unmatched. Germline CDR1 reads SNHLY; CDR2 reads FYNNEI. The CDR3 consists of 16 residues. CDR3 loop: CASSERSGAGTDTQYF. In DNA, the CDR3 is TGTGCCAGCAGTGAAAGGAGCGGGGCCGGCACAGATACGCAGTATTTT. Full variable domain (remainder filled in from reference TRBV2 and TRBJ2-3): EPEVTQTPSHQVTQMGQEVILRCVPISNHLYFYWYRQILGQKVEFLVSFYNNEISEKSEIFDDQFSVERPDGSNFTLKIRSTKLEDSAMYFCASSERSGAGTDTQYFGPGTRLTVL.